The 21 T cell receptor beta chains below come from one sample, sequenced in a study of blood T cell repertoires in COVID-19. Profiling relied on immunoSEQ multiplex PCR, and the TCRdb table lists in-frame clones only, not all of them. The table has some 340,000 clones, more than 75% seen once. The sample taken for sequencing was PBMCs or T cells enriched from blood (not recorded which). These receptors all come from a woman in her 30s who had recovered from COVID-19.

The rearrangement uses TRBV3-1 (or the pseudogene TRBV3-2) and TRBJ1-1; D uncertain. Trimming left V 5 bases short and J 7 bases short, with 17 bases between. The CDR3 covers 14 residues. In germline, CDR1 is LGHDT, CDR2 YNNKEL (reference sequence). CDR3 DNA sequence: TGTGCCAGCAGCGCTCGTAGCGGGCAGAGTGAAGCTTTCTTT. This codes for CASSARSGQSEAFF.

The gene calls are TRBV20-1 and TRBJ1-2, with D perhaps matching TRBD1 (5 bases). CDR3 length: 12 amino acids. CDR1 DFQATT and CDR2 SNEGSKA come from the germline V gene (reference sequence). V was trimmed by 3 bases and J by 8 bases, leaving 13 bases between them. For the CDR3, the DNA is TGCAGTGCTAGTAATGACAGATACGGCTACACCTTC. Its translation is CSASNDRYGYTF.

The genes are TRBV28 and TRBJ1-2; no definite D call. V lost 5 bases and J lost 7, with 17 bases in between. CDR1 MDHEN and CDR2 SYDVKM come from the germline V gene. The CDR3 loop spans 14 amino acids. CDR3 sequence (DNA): TGTGCCAGCAGTCCGCCCAACGGGAGGTTTGGCTACACCTTC. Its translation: CASSPPNGRFGYTF.

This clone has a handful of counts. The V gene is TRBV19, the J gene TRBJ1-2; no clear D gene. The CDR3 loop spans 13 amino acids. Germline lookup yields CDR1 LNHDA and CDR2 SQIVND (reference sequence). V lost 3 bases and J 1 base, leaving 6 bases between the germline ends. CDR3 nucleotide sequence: TGTGCCAGTAGTATTAACTTTAACTATGGCTACACCTTC. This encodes CASSINFNYGYTF.

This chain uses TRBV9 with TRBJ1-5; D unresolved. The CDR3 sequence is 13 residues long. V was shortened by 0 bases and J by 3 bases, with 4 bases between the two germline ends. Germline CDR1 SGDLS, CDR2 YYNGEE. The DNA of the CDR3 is TGTGCCAGCAGCGTAGGTAACAATCAGCCCCAGCATTTT. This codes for CASSVGNNQPQHF.

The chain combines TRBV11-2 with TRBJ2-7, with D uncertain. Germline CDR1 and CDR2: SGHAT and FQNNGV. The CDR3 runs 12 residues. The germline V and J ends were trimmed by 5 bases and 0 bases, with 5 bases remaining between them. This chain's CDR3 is CASSASSYEQYF. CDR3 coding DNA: TGTGCCAGCAGCGCGAGCTCCTACGAGCAGTACTTC.

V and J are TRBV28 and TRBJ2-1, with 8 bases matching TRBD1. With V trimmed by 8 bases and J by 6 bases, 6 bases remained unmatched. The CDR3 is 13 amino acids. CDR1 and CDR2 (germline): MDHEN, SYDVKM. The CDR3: CASGQGAPNEQFF. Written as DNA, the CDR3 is TGTGCCAGCGGCCAGGGGGCTCCCAATGAGCAGTTCTTC.

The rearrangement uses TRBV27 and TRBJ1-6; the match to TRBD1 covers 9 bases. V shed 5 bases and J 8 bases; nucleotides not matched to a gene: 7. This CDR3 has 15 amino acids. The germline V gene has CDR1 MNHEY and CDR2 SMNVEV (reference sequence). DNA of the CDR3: TGTGCCAGCAGTATTGAACAGGGGGCGGATTCACCCCTCCACTTT. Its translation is CASSIEQGADSPLHF.

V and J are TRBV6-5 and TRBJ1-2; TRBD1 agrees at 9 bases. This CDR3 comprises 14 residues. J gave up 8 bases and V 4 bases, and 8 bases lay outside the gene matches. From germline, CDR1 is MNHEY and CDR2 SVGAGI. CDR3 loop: CASSSAQGAAGYTF. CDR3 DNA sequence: TGTGCCAGCAGTTCAGCACAGGGGGCGGCAGGCTACACCTTC.

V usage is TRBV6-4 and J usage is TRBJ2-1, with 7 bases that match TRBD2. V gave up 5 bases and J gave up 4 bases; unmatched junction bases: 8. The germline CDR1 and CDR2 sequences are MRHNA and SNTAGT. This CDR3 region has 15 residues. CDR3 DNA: TGTGCCAGCAGTCCAGAAGCGGGGACTTACAATGAGCAGTTCTTC. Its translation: CASSPEAGTYNEQFF.

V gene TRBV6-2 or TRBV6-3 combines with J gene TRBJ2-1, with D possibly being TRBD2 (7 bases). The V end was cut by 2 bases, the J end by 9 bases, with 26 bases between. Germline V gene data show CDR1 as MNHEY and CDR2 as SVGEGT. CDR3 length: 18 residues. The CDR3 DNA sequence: TGTGCCAGCAGTTACAGAGGGGGGGGGACGCGTTTTTTCGGTGAGCAGTTCTTC. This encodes CASSYRGGGTRFFGEQFF.

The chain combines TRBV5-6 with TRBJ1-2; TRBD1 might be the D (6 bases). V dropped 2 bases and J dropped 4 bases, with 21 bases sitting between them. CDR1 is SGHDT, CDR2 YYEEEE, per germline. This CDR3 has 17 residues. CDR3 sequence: CASSLAGAQGRSYGYTF. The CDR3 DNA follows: TGTGCCAGCAGCTTAGCGGGGGCGCAGGGACGGTCCTATGGCTACACCTTC.

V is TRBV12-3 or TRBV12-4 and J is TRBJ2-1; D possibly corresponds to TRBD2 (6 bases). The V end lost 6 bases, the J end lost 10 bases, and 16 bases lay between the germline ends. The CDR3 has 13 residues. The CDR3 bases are TGTGCCAGCAGCGTGGAGGGGATCCGGGAGCAGTTCTTC. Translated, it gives CASSVEGIREQFF.

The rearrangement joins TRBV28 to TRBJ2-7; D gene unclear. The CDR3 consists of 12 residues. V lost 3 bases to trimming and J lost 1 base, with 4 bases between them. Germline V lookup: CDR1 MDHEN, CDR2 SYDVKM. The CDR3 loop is CASSFRSYEQYF. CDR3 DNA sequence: TGTGCCAGCAGTTTCAGGTCCTACGAGCAGTACTTC.

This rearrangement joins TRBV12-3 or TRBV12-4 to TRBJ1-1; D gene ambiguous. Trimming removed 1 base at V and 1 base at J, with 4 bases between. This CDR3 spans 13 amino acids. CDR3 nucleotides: TGTGCCAGCAGTTTAGTCAAGAACACTGAAGCTTTCTTT. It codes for CASSLVKNTEAFF.

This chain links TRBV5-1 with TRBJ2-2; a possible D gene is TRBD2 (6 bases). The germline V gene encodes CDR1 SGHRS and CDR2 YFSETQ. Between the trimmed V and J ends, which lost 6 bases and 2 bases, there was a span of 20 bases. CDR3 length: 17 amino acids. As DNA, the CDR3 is TGCGCCAGCACCCGCGGGATCTCGGGACCCAACACCGGGGAGCTGTTTTTT. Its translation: CASTRGISGPNTGELFF.

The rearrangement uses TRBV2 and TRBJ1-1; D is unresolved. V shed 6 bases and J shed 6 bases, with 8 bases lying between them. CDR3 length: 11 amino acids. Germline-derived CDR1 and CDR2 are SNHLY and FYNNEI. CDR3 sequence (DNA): TGTGCCAGCAGGATAGTTCCTGAAGCTTTCTTT. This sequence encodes CASRIVPEAFF.

CDR3 nucleotides: TGCGCCAGCAGCCAAGATCTGGGACAGGGGATACGTCAGCCCCAGCATTTT. It translates to CASSQDLGQGIRQPQHF. The chain joins TRBV4-1 to TRBJ1-5; TRBD1 agrees at 10 bases. Germline-derived CDR1 and CDR2 are MGHRA and YSYEKL. Trimming cost V 0 bases and J 6 bases; bases outside gene matches: 8. The CDR3 is 17 amino acids.

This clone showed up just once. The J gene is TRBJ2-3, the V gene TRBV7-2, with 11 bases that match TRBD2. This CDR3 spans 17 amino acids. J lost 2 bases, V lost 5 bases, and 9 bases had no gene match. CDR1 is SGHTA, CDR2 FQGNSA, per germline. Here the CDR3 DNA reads TGTGCCAGCAGCCTTAGCGGGGGGGCGTCCCCCACAGATACGCAGTATTTT. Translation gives CASSLSGGASPTDTQYF.

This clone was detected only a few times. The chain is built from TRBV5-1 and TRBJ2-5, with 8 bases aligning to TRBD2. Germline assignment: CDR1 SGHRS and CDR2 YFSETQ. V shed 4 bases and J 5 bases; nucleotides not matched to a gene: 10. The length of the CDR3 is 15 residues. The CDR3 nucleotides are TGCGCCAGCAGCCCGGGGGCCGGGGGGGCGGAGACCCAGTACTTC. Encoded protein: CASSPGAGGAETQYF.

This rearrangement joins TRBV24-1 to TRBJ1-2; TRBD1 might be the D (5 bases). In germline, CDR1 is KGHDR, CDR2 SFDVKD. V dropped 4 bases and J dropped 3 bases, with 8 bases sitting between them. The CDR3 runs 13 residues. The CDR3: CATSERGYYGYTF. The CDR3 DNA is TGTGCCACCAGTGAGCGGGGGTACTATGGCTACACCTTC.